A single sample is the source of the 8 T cell receptor beta chains below, sequenced in a study of T cells expressing NK-cell markers. For each CDR3 protein, TCRdb gives one entry from its re-call of the 5' RACE reads, without DNA. Its table lists about 260,000 distinct CDR3 sequences. The material sequenced was blood T cells: a sorted CD56 or NKG2C T cell subset, CD4+ or CD8+ T cells, or bulk PBMC T cells (not recorded which). The receptors were gathered from a man younger than 35 in good health.

The rearrangement links TRBV20-1 to TRBJ1-5. The CDR3 runs to 14 residues. Germline assignment: CDR1 DFQATT and CDR2 SNEGSKA (reference sequence). Here the CDR3 reads CSARDQVRNQPQHF.

The chain couples TRBV7-8 to TRBJ2-3; the D call from TCRdb, TRBD1, cannot be confirmed without DNA. The V gene's germline CDR1 is SGHVS and CDR2 FQNEAQ. CDR3 length: 14 amino acids. The CDR3 sequence is CASSLPLGTDTQYF.

This chain joins TRBV15 and TRBJ2-5; checking the TCRdb D call of TRBD1 is not possible without DNA. CDR3 length: 15 residues. The germline V gene has CDR1 LNHNV and CDR2 YYDKDF (reference sequence). The CDR3: CATSAGQGGQETQYF.

The chain carries TRBV10-3 and TRBJ2-5; lacking DNA, the TRBD1 call made by TCRdb goes unchecked. Per germline, CDR1 ENHRY and CDR2 SYGVKD. The CDR3 totals 12 residues. CDR3: CAIGQHQETQYF.

The chain couples TRBV12-3 or TRBV12-4 to TRBJ2-3; the TCRdb call, TRBD2, lacks DNA for checking. The CDR3 is 16 amino acids. The CDR3 spells CASSLAGRAITDTQYF.

The chain uses TRBV9 and TRBJ2-2; no DNA is available, so the TRBD2 call from TCRdb remains unchecked. CDR3 length equals 14 residues. Per germline, CDR1 SGDLS and CDR2 YYNGEE. The CDR3 sequence is CASSPGLSTGELFF.

V and J are TRBV29-1 and TRBJ2-3; absent DNA, TCRdb's TRBD2 call cannot be checked. CDR1 and CDR2 (germline): SQVTM, ANQGSEA. This CDR3 has 11 amino acids. CDR3: CSGGNTDTQYF.

The chain employs TRBV2 and TRBJ2-1; the D call from TCRdb, TRBD2, cannot be confirmed without DNA. The CDR3 consists of 11 residues. Germline V gene sequence: CDR1 SNHLY, CDR2 FYNNEI. CDR3 protein: CATEAGGLQFF. The full variable domain, completed using reference TRBV2 and TRBJ2-1, is EPEVTQTPSHQVTQMGQEVILRCVPISNHLYFYWYRQILGQKVEFLVSFYNNEISEKSEIFDDQFSVERPDGSNFTLKIRSTKLEDSAMYFCATEAGGLQFFGPGTRLTVL.